A single sample is the source of the 11 T cell receptor beta chains below, sequenced in a study of beta chain features in type 1 diabetes. Findings and caveats of the study: For Type 1 diabetes patients, all four CD4+ subsets carried TCRB CDR3s that were moderately but significantly shorter.

Their antigens are not known. Expressed TCRB transcripts were sequenced because the isolated RNA had all been reverse transcribed beforehand. The protocol was immunoSEQ multiplex PCR, while the TCRdb copy is restricted to in-frame clones and leaves out a portion. The table lists approximately 600,000 clones, 9.5% to 15% of them singletons. Sequencing input: naive CD4+ T cells from blood. The receptors shown here come from a man aged 25-40 years with type 1 diabetes.

This rearrangement joins TRBV7-2 to TRBJ2-7; 9 bases are a match to TRBD2. Germline CDR1 reads SGHTA; CDR2 reads FQGNSA. The CDR3 is 15 residues long. V was pared by 5 bases and J by 5 bases, with 10 bases of the junction left unmatched. The CDR3 loop reads CASSPESGGWNEQYF. The CDR3, as DNA: TGTGCCAGCAGCCCAGAGAGCGGGGGGTGGAACGAGCAGTACTTC.

This clone was detected a few times. The chain recombines TRBV19 with TRBJ2-5; 10 positions agree with TRBD2. CDR1 LNHDA and CDR2 SQIVND come from the germline V gene (reference sequence). V shed 3 bases, J shed 1 base, and the junction held 8 bases outside the gene matches. The CDR3 contains 17 residues. CDR3 in DNA: TGTGCCAGTAGTATGAGTAGCGGGGGGCCCGGCCAAGAGACCCAGTACTTC. This encodes CASSMSSGGPGQETQYF.

This clone was seen a few times. The rearrangement links TRBV7-2 to TRBJ1-6; D unresolved. V gave up 4 bases and J gave up 7 bases, with 11 bases separating them. CDR3 length: 14 amino acids. Germline V CDR1 and CDR2: SGHTA, FQGNSA. In DNA, the CDR3 is TGTGCCAGCAGCTCCATGAGCGGGAATTCACCCCTCCACTTT. Amino acids: CASSSMSGNSPLHF.

The chain links TRBV9 to TRBJ1-4, with D perhaps TRBD1 (6 bases). Germline loops: CDR1 SGDLS, CDR2 YYNGEE. This CDR3 comprises 15 residues. The V and J ends lost 4 bases and 0 bases respectively, with 10 bases between them. The DNA for the CDR3 is TGTGCCAGCAGCCGGGGGCGGGCAACTAATGAAAAACTGTTTTTT. As protein: CASSRGRATNEKLFF. The variable domain in full, with the rest retrieved from reference TRBV9 and TRBJ1-4, is DSGVTQTPKHLITATGQRVTLRCSPRSGDLSVYWYQQSLDQGLQFLIQYYNGEERAKGNILERFSAQQFPDLHSELNLSSLELGDSALYFCASSRGRATNEKLFFGSGTQLSVL.

The chain couples TRBV6-5 to TRBJ2-3; TRBD2 matches 8 bases. The CDR3 contains 15 residues. V was pared by 7 bases and J by 6 bases, with 12 bases of the junction left unmatched. Germline loops: CDR1 MNHEY, CDR2 SVGAGI. The CDR3 loop reads CASNGAGAAKDTQYF. The CDR3 nucleotides are TGTGCCAGCAATGGAGCGGGGGCGGCCAAGGATACGCAGTATTTT.

The CDR3 protein is CAISDPTGLGRTYEQYF. The CDR3 DNA reads as TGTGCCATCAGTGACCCTACAGGGTTAGGAAGGACCTACGAGCAGTACTTC. The chain has TRBV10-3 and TRBJ2-7; tentatively, D is TRBD1 (6 bases). The length of the CDR3 is 17 residues. V was trimmed by 3 bases and J by 2 bases, leaving 20 bases between them. The V gene's germline CDR1 is ENHRY and CDR2 SYGVKD.

CDR3 DNA: TGTGCCAGCAGCGAGGGCTTTGCCACATCCACCTATGGCTACACCTTC. This translates into CASSEGFATSTYGYTF. The chain is built from TRBV5-4 and TRBJ1-2, with D uncertain. Trimming pared 4 bases from V and 4 bases from J, leaving 20 bases between. This CDR3 is built from 16 residues. Germline CDR1 reads SGHNT; CDR2 reads YYREEE (reference sequence).

The chain carries TRBV30 and TRBJ2-7; D might be TRBD1 (6 bases). The germline CDR1 and CDR2 sequences are GTSNPN and SVGIG (reference sequence). The germline V and J ends were trimmed by 0 bases and 3 bases, with 18 bases remaining between them. The length of the CDR3 is 16 residues. CDR3 DNA sequence: TGTGCCTGGAGTGTAAGGGTGACAGGTCATCTCTACGAGCAGTACTTC. This gives the protein CAWSVRVTGHLYEQYF.

This clone occurred a few times. The chain is built from TRBV19 and TRBJ1-5; 9 nucleotides align to TRBD1. The CDR3 extends over 17 amino acids. Germline V gene lookup returns CDR1 LNHDA and CDR2 SQIVND (reference sequence). Trimming at V came to 1 base and at J to 2 bases, leaving 6 bases not matched to a gene. The CDR3 nucleotides read TGTGCCAGTAGTATAGTGGGCGACAGGGGGGGCAATCAGCCCCAGCATTTT. It yields the protein CASSIVGDRGGNQPQHF.

This clone has just a few counts. The rearrangement uses TRBV5-4 and TRBJ2-3; 7 positions match TRBD2. V shed 3 bases, J shed 2 bases, and the junction held 9 bases outside the gene matches. The CDR3 is 16 amino acids. The germline gives CDR1 SGHNT, CDR2 YYREEE (reference sequence). In nucleotides, the CDR3 is TGTGCCAGCAGCTCAGGACGGCGGGGGTTCACAGATACGCAGTATTTT. Its protein product is CASSSGRRGFTDTQYF.

This clone came up a few times. The genes are TRBV5-1 and TRBJ1-5, with a tentative D call TRBD1 (6 bases). There are 15 residues in the CDR3. Germline V lookup: CDR1 SGHRS, CDR2 YFSETQ. Trimming removed 2 bases at V and 4 bases at J, with 13 bases between. DNA for the CDR3: TGCGCCAGCAGCTTATCCGGGACATCAAATCAGCCCCAGCATTTT. The encoded protein is CASSLSGTSNQPQHF.